The rows below give T cell receptor beta chains drawn from one sample of a study of blood T cell repertoires in COVID-19. Data came from immunoSEQ multiplex PCR; TCRdb stores just in-frame clones and leaves some out. The table has some 200,000 clones, 65% to 90% seen once. Sample: peripheral blood. Source of these receptors: a man older than 75 with acute or convalescent COVID-19. Each CDR3 is given with its conserved first and last residue. A D gene is named only where the DNA matches it firmly. Where a row states a size, it is once, few, many or the class of an expanded clone; other rows omit it.

TRBV5-1	TRBD1	.	TRBJ2-5	TGCGCCAGCAGTAGGACAGGGTTGGAGACCCAGTACTTC	CASSRTGLETQYF
TRBV7-8	TRBD2	.	TRBJ2-3	TGTGCCAGCAGCCAAATCACGGGAGGACTAGGAGGAGATACGCAGTATTTT	CASSQITGGLGGDTQYF
TRBV9	TRBD2	.	TRBJ2-2	TGTGCCGCCGGGCGGGAGTCGGCCCCGAACACCGGGGAGCTGTTTTTT	CAAGRESAPNTGELFF
TRBV19	.	.	TRBJ1-1	TGTGCCAGTAGTATAATCGCCCGAGACACTGAAGCTTTCTTT	CASSIIARDTEAFF
TRBV28	.	few	TRBJ1-1	TGTGCCAGCAGTTTAGGGGGCCTCCGGGACACTGAAGCTTTCTTT	CASSLGGLRDTEAFF
TRBV19	TRBD2	.	TRBJ2-1	TGTGCCAGTAGCCGCCTAAGCGGGACGGCTTACAATGAGCAGTTCTTC	CASSRLSGTAYNEQFF
TRBV6-5	.	.	TRBJ1-1	TGTGCCAGCAAAATGGAACAGGTAACTGAAGCTTTCTTT	CASKMEQVTEAFF
TRBV19	.	.	TRBJ1-1	TGTGCCAGTAGTATAGTAAACACTGAAGCTTTCTTT	CASSIVNTEAFF
TRBV10-1	.	.	TRBJ2-1	TGCGCTAAAGTGAGCGTTTCCTACAATGAGCAGTTCTTC	CAKVSVSYNEQFF
TRBV7-2	.	few	TRBJ1-4	TGTGCCAGCAGCTCGGGGGAATGGACTAATGAAAAACTGTTTTTT	CASSSGEWTNEKLFF
TRBV3-1/TRBV3-2	TRBD2	.	TRBJ2-1	TGTGCCACCTCGGGAGGCGGGACCTTCTACAATGAGCAGTTCTTC	CATSGGGTFYNEQFF
TRBV6-5	.	once	TRBJ2-7	TGTGCCAGCACCCGCACCGGGTTGGTCTACGAGCAGTACTTC	CASTRTGLVYEQYF
TRBV6-5	TRBD1	.	TRBJ2-1	TGTGCCAGCAGTTATCGGGACAGGGGTCTTTTTGAGCAGTTCTTC	CASSYRDRGLFEQFF
TRBV28	TRBD1	.	TRBJ2-7	TGTGCCAGCAGTTTATGGGACAGGCAAACCTACGAGCAGTACTTC	CASSLWDRQTYEQYF
TRBV18	.	.	TRBJ2-3	TGTGCCAGCTCACCGCGGACAACGAACACAGATACGCAGTATTTT	CASSPRTTNTDTQYF
TRBV7-6	TRBD2	.	TRBJ2-3	TGTGCCAGCAGCCCTACTATAGCGGGAGGGATCACAGATACGCAGTATTTT	CASSPTIAGGITDTQYF
TRBV27	TRBD2	few	TRBJ2-1	TGTGCCAGCAGGACAGTAGCGGGGCAAACCTCCTACAATGAGCAGTTCTTC	CASRTVAGQTSYNEQFF
TRBV9	.	once	TRBJ1-1	TGTGCCAGCAGCGTAGGAACACAGACTATGAACACTGAAGCTTTCTTT	CASSVGTQTMNTEAFF
TRBV6-1	.	.	TRBJ1-5	TGTGCCAGCAGTGAAGGACTCAATCAGCCCCAGCATTTT	CASSEGLNQPQHF
TRBV25-1	.	.	TRBJ1-3	TGTGCCAGCAGTGAAGCCGGAGGGGCTGGAAACACCATATATTTT	CASSEAGGAGNTIYF
TRBV7-9	.	.	TRBJ2-7	TGTGCCAGCAGCCCGAGGACAGCTAACTCCTACGAGCAGTACTTC	CASSPRTANSYEQYF
TRBV4-3	.	.	TRBJ2-3	TGCGCCAGCAGCCAGAGGACTGGGGGCACAGATACGCAGTATTTT	CASSQRTGGTDTQYF
TRBV7-9	TRBD1	.	TRBJ1-1	TGTGCCAGCAGCTTAATCCCGGGACAGATGACTGAAGCTTTCTTT	CASSLIPGQMTEAFF
TRBV9	.	.	TRBJ2-3	TGTGCCAGCAGCGTAGTAGGGGCTAGCACAGATACGCAGTATTTT	CASSVVGASTDTQYF
TRBV7-3	TRBD1	few	TRBJ2-2	TGTGCCAGCAGAGCCGGACAGGGGGCCAACACCGGGGAGCTGTTTTTT	CASRAGQGANTGELFF
TRBV3-1/TRBV3-2	.	.	TRBJ2-1	TGTGCCAGCAGCTTCGACCGGGGGGAGCAGTTCTTC	CASSFDRGEQFF
TRBV11-2	TRBD1	.	TRBJ2-1	TGTGCCAGCAGCTCGGGACAGGGCGCTTACAATGAGCAGTTCTTC	CASSSGQGAYNEQFF
TRBV29-1	.	once	TRBJ2-1	TGCAGCCTCGACAGGGACTCTAGCAGTGAGCAGTTCTTC	CSLDRDSSSEQFF
TRBV7-6	TRBD2	.	TRBJ2-2	TGTGCCAGCAGCTCAACTAGCGGGAGTGCGGGCGGGGAGCTGTTTTTT	CASSSTSGSAGGELFF
TRBV7-3	TRBD1	.	TRBJ1-1	TGTGCCAGCAGCTTCTCTTGGACAGGGAGAACTGAAGCTTTCTTT	CASSFSWTGRTEAFF
TRBV6-6	.	.	TRBJ1-5	TGTGCCAGCAGTTACGTTGGACAAAGCAATCAGCCCCAGCATTTT	CASSYVGQSNQPQHF
TRBV5-1	.	.	TRBJ2-5	TGCGCCAGCAGCTTCGGTTCGGAGACCCAGTACTTC	CASSFGSETQYF
TRBV19	TRBD1	many	TRBJ1-1	TGTGCCAGTAGTGGCAAGGGACAGATTCAGGGTGAAGCTTTCTTT	CASSGKGQIQGEAFF
TRBV29-1	TRBD1	.	TRBJ1-6	TGCAGCGTGAAAGCCGGGACAGCCGATTCACCCCTCCACTTT	CSVKAGTADSPLHF
TRBV9	.	.	TRBJ2-3	TGTGCCAGCAGCGTAATGGGGGGAAGCACAGATACGCAGTATTTT	CASSVMGGSTDTQYF
TRBV27	TRBD1	once	TRBJ2-7	TGTGCCAGCGGACAGGTTTCTTACGAGCAGTACTTC	CASGQVSYEQYF
TRBV30	TRBD1	.	TRBJ2-2	TGTGCCTGGAGGGCATGGACAGGATTGAACACCGGGGAGCTGTTTTTT	CAWRAWTGLNTGELFF
TRBV18	.	.	TRBJ1-2	TGTGCCAGCTCACCACCTAATAGGGGCGGCTACACCTTC	CASSPPNRGGYTF
TRBV19	TRBD2	.	TRBJ2-5	TGTGCCAGTAGTATAGGCGGGAGAGGGCAGACCCAGTACTTC	CASSIGGRGQTQYF
TRBV9	TRBD2	.	TRBJ2-5	TGTGCCAGCAGCCCTCGACTAGCGGGAGGGCAAGAGACCCAGTACTTC	CASSPRLAGGQETQYF
TRBV5-1	TRBD1	.	TRBJ1-2	TGCGCCAGCAGCTTGGTTGGACAGGGCTCTGGCTACACCTTC	CASSLVGQGSGYTF
TRBV6-2/TRBV6-3	.	.	TRBJ2-2	TGTGCCAGCAGTTACGTTGGCAGGGTGAACACCGGGGAGCTGTTTTTT	CASSYVGRVNTGELFF
TRBV15	.	.	TRBJ2-6	TGTGCCACCAGCAGAAACCCCAGGTTCTCTGGGGCCAACGTCCTGACTTTC	CATSRNPRFSGANVLTF
TRBV5-1	.	.	TRBJ2-3	TGCGCCAGCAGCTTGGTTGCCGGTAGCACAGATACGCAGTATTTT	CASSLVAGSTDTQYF
TRBV27	TRBD1	.	TRBJ1-5	TGTGCCAGCAGCCGCCGACAGGGTAACAATCAGCCCCAGCATTTT	CASSRRQGNNQPQHF
TRBV20-1	.	.	TRBJ1-6	TGCAGTGCTAGAGAACTAGACCTCCACTTT	CSARELDLHF
TRBV2	.	few	TRBJ2-1	TGTGCCAGCAGTGATGGGGGCGGGAGATCCTACAATGAGCAGTTCTTC	CASSDGGGRSYNEQFF
TRBV7-3	TRBD2	.	TRBJ2-3	TGTGCCAGCAGCCCCTTGACTAGCGGGAGGGCCATAGATACGCAGTATTTT	CASSPLTSGRAIDTQYF